This T cell receptor beta chain was sequenced during a study of T cells in Graves' hyperthyroidism and ophthalmopathy (dated by TCRdb to the late 2010s). Background for the entire study: Peripheral blood was sampled at the time of initial diagnosis, prior to any treatment. The paper reports TCR Vbeta CDR3 sequencing of fewer than 150 peripheral blood samples: under 45 ophthalmopathy, under 80 hyperthyroidism and around 17 progressor patients. In more than five Graves' hyperthyroidism patients, the study also compared T-cell repertoires from thyroid tissue with T-cell repertoires from blood. For training and testing, the approximately 92 patients in the discovery cohort were randomly divided in a 7:3 ratio. An independent validation cohort of about 20 hyperthyroidism patients and 17 patients who later progressed to ophthalmopathy tested prospective prediction of ophthalmopathy. Once sampling was done, hyperthyroidism patients were given methimazole at a starting dose of 30 mg daily, whereas ophthalmopathy patients were given high-dose intravenous methylprednisolone. TCR V-J signatures able to tell the groups apart were searched for in a discovery cohort of about a hundred patients, of whom more than 40 had Graves' ophthalmopathy and roughly 57 had stable Graves' hyperthyroidism. Findings and caveats that apply to the study as a whole: No statistical method was used to fix the sample size in advance, and group allocation was not hidden from the investigators. In validation, the model predicted progression to ophthalmopathy with 55% to 71% sensitivity and about 73% specificity, a median of approximately 6.7 months before onset. A 13 V-J signature model separated ophthalmopathy from stable hyperthyroidism, with nearly 90% sensitivity and 81.08% specificity in cross-validation and 80%/75% in testing. Most expanded thyroid clonotypes (frequency above 0.001) were also found in blood, which suggests that blood repertoires may mirror thyroid immune responses.

In this sample, this clonotype turned up a few times. The target of this receptor is not known. A read error may be the cause here, since a much bigger clone is one base away. In the ophthalmopathy patients, disease was moderately to severely active, with a Clinical Activity Score of 3 or more, a NOSPECS grade of 4 or more, and a duration of less than 3 months. Exclusion was applied to patients with uncontrolled infections, other autoimmune diseases, pregnancy or lactation. Diagnoses were based on clinical symptoms, serum thyroxine and TRAb, thyroid ultrasound and orbital computed tomography. PBMCs were separated from approximately 10 ml of fresh peripheral blood using Ficoll-Paque density gradient centrifugation. Total RNA was extracted using Trizol reagent, and RNA quality was assessed on an Agilent 2100 Bioanalyzer. Its CDR3 holds 13 amino acids, cysteine through phenylalanine. Just the 39-base CDR3 DNA is kept, in frame starting at base 1. Taken from the germline V gene (reference sequence), the CDR1 and CDR2 loops are DFQATT and SNEGSKA. V lost 5 bases and J lost 9 bases, and the count of bases not matched to a germline gene is 8.

TCR beta CDR3 regions were amplified from RNA transcripts. The TCR CDR3 was subjected to a first round of RT-PCR using the HTBI primer set and the Qiagen OneStep RT-PCR kit. Libraries were constructed in a second round of multiplex PCR, after which size selection and purification were carried out. The libraries were sequenced on an Illumina HiSeq2000 using paired-end 100 bp reads. The original pipeline was this. SOAPnuke was used to process the raw data, throwing out any read that contained adapters or uncalled bases, had a mean Phred below 15, or lacked an exact constant-primer or identifier match. High-quality paired reads were merged using COPE v1.2.5, and each unique nucleotide sequence was defined as a clonotype. MiTCR v1.1 was used to align the clonotypes against IMGT TRBV, TRBD and TRBJ reference segments. The analysis was restricted to V-J combinations with a frequency above 0.0001, which together covered 99% to 99.2% of the repertoires. A TCS score was defined as the ratio between F50 (clonal expansion) and ExV (chaos), using BLOSUM62-based TCRdist between CDR3 peptides within each V-J. Welch's t-statistics and random forest reduced around 510 V-J features to 13, which were used in a naive Bayes classifier (R e1071). TCRdb redid the processing of the public reads, applying fastp at Q25 and MiXCR, and retained in-frame beta chains. One record per CDR3 amino acid sequence lists the most common genes and DNA. The V and J calls come from TCRdb's annotation, not from the publication. The sample table holds roughly 640,000 distinct CDR3 sequences, of which roughly 16% were seen once. Of the sample, about 3.5% is held by the ten largest clones.

This sequence uses TRBV20-1 and TRBJ1-5, with 9 bases in between that match TRBD1. Sequenced input: blood. The receptor comes from a woman in her 40s with Graves' ophthalmopathy. The encoded CDR3 is CSARTGEALPQHF. The DNA is TGCAGTGCTCGGACAGGGGAGGCTCTGCCCCAGCATTTT.